This T cell receptor (beta chain) was sequenced for a study of blood T cell repertoires in COVID-19. Study-level background: Samples representing acute and convalescent COVID-19 were sourced from the United States, Italy and Spain.

Profiled with immunoSEQ multiplex PCR; TCRdb holds only in-frame clones, not every one. The profile shows roughly 180,000 clones, more than 80% of them singletons. Germline CDR1 LNHDA, CDR2 SQIVND (reference sequence). The CDR3 is 13 amino acids. J was trimmed by 2 bases and V by 6 bases; bases with no gene match: 2. The source material was PBMCs or T cells enriched from blood (not recorded which). The clonotype was recovered from a man aged 35 to 55 who had recovered from COVID-19. This chain connects TRBV19 to TRBJ1-2; TRBD1 agrees at 8 bases. CDR3 loop: CASSRQGNYGYTF. Written as DNA, the CDR3 is TGTGCCAGTAGCCGACAGGGGAACTATGGCTACACCTTC.